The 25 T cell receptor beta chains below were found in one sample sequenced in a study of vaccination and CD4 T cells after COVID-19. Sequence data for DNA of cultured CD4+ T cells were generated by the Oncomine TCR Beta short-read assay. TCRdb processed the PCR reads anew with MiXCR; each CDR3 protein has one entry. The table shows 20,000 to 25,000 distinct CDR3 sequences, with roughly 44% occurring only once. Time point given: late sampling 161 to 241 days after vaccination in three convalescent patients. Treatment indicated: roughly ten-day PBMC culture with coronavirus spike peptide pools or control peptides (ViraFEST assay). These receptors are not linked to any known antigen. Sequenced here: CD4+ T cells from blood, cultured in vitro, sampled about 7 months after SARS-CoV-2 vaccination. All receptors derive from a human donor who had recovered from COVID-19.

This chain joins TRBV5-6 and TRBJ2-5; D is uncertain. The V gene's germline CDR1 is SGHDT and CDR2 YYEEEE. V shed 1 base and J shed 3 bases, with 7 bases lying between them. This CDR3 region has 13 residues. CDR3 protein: CASSLTLKETQYF. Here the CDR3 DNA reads TGTGCCAGCAGCTTGACACTTAAAGAGACCCAGTACTTC.

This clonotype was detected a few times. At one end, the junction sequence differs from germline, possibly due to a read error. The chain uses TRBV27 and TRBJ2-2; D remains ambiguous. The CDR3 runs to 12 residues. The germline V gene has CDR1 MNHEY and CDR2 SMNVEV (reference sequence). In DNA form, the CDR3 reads TGTGCCAGCAGTTTGAACGCCGGGGAGCTGTTTTTT. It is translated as CASSLNAGELFF.

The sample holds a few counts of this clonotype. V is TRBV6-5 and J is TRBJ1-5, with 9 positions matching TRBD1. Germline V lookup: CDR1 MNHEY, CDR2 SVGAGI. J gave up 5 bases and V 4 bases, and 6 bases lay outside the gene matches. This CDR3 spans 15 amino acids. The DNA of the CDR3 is TGTGCCAGCAGTTTTACAGGGGGCGCGGATCAGCCCCAGCATTTT. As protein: CASSFTGGADQPQHF.

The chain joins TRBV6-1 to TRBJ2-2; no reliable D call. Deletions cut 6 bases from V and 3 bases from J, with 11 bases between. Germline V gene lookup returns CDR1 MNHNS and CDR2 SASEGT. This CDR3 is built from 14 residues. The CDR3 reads CASRLVWDTGELFF. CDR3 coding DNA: TGTGCCAGCAGATTAGTCTGGGACACCGGGGAGCTGTTTTTT.

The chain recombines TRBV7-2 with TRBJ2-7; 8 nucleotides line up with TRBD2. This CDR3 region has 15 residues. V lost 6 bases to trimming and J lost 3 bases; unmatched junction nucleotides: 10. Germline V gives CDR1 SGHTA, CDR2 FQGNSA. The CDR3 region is CASSVRGSGNYEQYF. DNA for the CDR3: TGTGCCAGCAGTGTCCGGGGTAGCGGGAACTACGAGCAGTACTTC.

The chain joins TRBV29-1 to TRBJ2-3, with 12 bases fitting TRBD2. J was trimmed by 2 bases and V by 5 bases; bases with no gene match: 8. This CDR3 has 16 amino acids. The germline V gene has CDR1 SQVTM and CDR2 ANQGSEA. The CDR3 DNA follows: TGCAGCGTTAGGCTAGCGGGAGGGTCTTTCACAGATACGCAGTATTTT. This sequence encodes CSVRLAGGSFTDTQYF.

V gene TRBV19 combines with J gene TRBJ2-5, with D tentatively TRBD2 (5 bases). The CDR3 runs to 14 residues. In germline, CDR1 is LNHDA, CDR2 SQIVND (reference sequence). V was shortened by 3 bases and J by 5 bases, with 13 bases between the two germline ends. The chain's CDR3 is CASSIAGRGETQYF. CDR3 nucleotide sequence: TGTGCCAGTAGTATTGCGGGCCGCGGGGAGACCCAGTACTTC.

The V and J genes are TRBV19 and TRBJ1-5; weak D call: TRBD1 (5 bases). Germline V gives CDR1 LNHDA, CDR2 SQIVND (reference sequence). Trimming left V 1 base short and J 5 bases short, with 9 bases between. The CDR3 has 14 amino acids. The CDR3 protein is CASSIGGRYQPQHF. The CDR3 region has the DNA TGTGCCAGTAGTATAGGGGGCCGGTATCAGCCCCAGCATTTT.

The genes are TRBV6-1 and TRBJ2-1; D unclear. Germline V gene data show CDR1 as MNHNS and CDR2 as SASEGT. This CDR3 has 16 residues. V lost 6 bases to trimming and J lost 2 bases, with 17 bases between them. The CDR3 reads CASRGIRLLPYNEQFF. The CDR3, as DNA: TGTGCCAGCAGGGGTATCCGGCTACTCCCCTACAATGAGCAGTTCTTC.

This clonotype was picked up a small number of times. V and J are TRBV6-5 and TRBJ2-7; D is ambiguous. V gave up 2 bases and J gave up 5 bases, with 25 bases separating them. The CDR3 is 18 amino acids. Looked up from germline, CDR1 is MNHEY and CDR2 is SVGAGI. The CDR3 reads CASSYPKSRPGWPHEQYF. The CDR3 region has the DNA TGTGCCAGCAGTTACCCGAAAAGCCGACCCGGCTGGCCGCACGAGCAGTACTTC.

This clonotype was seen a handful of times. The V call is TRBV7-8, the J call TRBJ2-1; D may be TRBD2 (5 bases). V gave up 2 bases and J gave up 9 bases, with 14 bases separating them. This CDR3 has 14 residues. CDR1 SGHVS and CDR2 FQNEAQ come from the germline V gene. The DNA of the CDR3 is TGTGCCAGCAGCTTACTGGAAGTGGGGAGTGAGCAGTTCTTC. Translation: CASSLLEVGSEQFF.

The CDR3 is CASSSQDPSNQPQHF. CDR3 in DNA: TGTGCCAGCAGCTCACAGGACCCTAGCAATCAGCCCCAGCATTTT. The V gene is TRBV6-2 or TRBV6-3, the J gene TRBJ1-5; tentative D call: TRBD1 (5 bases). Between the trimmed V and J ends, which lost 6 bases and 0 bases, there was a span of 12 bases. CDR1 is MNHEY and CDR2 is SVGEGT in the germline V gene. The CDR3 extends over 15 amino acids.

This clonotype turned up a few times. The CDR3 is CSARPIDTTYEQYF. DNA for the CDR3: TGCAGTGCTAGACCTATCGACACTACCTACGAGCAGTACTTC. V usage is TRBV20-1 and J usage is TRBJ2-7, with D uncertain. Germline V CDR1 and CDR2: DFQATT, SNEGSKA (reference sequence). Trimming pared 2 bases from V and 2 bases from J, leaving 13 bases between. The CDR3 contains 14 residues.

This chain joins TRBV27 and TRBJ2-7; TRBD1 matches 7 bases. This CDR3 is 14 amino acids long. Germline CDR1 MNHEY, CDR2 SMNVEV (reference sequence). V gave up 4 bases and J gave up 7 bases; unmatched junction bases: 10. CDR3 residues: CASSYTTGSREQYF. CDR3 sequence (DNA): TGTGCCAGCAGTTACACGACAGGGTCTCGAGAGCAGTACTTC.

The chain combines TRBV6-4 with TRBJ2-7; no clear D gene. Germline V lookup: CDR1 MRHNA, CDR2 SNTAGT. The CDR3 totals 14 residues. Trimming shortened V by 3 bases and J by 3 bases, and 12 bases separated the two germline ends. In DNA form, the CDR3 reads TGTGCCAGCAGTGAGGTCCCTATCTACTACGAGCAGTACTTC. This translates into CASSEVPIYYEQYF.

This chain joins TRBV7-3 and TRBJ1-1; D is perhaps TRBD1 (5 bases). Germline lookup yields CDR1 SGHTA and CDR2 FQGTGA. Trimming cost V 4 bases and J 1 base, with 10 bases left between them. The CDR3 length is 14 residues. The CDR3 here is CASSSDSANTEAFF. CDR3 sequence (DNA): TGTGCCAGCAGCTCCGACAGTGCGAACACTGAAGCTTTCTTT. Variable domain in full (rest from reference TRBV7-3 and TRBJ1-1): GAGVSQTPSNKVTEKGKYVELRCDPISGHTALYWYRQSLGQGPEFLIYFQGTGAADDSGLPNDRFFAVRPEGSVSTLKIQRTERGDSAVYLCASSSDSANTEAFFGQGTRLTVV.

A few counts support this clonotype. CDR3 amino acids: CASSLTGLPNSPLHF. CDR3 DNA sequence: TGTGCCAGCAGCTTAACAGGACTCCCCAATTCACCCCTCCACTTT. The chain recombines TRBV7-3 with TRBJ1-6; D gene uncertain. Trimming took 0 bases from V and 7 from J, leaving 10 bases between them. CDR3 size: 15 residues. Germline loops: CDR1 SGHTA, CDR2 FQGTGA.

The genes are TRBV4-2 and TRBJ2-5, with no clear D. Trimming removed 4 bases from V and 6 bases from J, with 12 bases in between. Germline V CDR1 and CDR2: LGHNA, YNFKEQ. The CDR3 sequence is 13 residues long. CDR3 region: CASSLDKWQTQYF. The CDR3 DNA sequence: TGTGCCAGCAGCCTTGATAAATGGCAGACCCAGTACTTC.

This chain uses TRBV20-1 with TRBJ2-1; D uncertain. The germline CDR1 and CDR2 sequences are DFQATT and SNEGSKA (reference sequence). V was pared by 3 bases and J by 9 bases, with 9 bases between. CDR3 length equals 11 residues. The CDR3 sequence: CSASPIGEQFF. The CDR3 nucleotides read TGCAGTGCTAGCCCGATTGGTGAGCAGTTCTTC.

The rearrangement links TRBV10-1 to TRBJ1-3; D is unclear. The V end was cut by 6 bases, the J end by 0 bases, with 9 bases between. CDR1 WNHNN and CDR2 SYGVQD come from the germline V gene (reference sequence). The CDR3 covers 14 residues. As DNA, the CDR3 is TGCGCCAGCAGCCCCACTGACTCTGGAAACACCATATATTTT. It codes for CASSPTDSGNTIYF.

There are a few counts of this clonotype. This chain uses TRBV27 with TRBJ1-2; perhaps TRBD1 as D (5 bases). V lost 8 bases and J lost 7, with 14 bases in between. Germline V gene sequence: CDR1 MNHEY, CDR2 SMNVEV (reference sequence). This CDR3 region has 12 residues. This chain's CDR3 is CASGSGVSGYTF. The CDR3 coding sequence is TGTGCCAGCGGGTCGGGGGTTAGTGGCTACACCTTC.

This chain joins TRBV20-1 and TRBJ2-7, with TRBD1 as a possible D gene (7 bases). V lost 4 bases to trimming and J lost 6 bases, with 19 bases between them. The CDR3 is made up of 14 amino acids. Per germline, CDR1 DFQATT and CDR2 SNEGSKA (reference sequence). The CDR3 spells CSAIAGQSPGEQYF. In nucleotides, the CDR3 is TGCAGTGCTATCGCGGGACAGTCCCCTGGCGAGCAGTACTTC.

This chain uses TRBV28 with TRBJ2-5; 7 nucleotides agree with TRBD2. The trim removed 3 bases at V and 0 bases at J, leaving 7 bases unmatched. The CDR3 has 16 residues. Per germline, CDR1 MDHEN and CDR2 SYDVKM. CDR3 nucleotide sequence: TGTGCCAGCAGTTTGTTGCGGGGAGGGTACCAAGAGACCCAGTACTTC. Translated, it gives CASSLLRGGYQETQYF.

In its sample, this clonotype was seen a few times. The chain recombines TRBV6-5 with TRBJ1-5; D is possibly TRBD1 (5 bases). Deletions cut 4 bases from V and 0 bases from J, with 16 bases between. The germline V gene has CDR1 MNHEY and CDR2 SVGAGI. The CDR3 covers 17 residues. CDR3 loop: CASSSLRDSYSNQPQHF. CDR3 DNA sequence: TGTGCCAGCAGTTCACTCCGGGACTCTTATAGCAATCAGCCCCAGCATTTT.

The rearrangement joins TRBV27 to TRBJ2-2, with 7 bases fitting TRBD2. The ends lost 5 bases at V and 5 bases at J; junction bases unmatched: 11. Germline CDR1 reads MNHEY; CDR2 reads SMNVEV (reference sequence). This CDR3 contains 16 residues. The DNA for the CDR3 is TGTGCCAGCAGTCTAATCCAGGGAGGGTCGACCGGGGAGCTGTTTTTT. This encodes CASSLIQGGSTGELFF.